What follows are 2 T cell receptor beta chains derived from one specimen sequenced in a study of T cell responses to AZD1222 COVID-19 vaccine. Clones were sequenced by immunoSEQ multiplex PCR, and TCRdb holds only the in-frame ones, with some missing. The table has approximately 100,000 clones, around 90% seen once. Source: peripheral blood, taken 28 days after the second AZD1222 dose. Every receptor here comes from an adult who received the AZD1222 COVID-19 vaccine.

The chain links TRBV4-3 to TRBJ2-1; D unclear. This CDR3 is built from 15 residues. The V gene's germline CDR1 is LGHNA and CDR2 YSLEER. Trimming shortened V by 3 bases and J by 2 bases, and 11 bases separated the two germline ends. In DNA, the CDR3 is TGCGCCAGCAGCCATGTGGGAACCCCCTACAATGAGCAGTTCTTC. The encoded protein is CASSHVGTPYNEQFF.

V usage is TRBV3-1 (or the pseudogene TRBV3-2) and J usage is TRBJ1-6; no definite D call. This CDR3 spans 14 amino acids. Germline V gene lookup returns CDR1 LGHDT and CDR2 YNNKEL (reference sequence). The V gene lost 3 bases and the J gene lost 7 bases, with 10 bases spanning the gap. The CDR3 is CASSHQSGNSPLHF. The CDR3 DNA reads TGTGCCAGCAGCCATCAGTCGGGGAATTCACCCCTCCACTTT.